This is a list of T cell receptor beta chains from one sample in a study of blood T cell repertoires in COVID-19. TCRdb's copy holds only in-frame clones and misses some; the assay was immunoSEQ multiplex PCR. The sample shows some 250,000 clones, around 84% of them seen only once. Sequencing input: peripheral blood. The receptors derive from a woman aged 55-75 years with COVID-19, enrolled during active disease. Each CDR3 is given with its conserved first and last residue. Fields, in order: J gene, CDR3 length, V gene, CDR3 protein.

J gene: TRBJ2-3; CDR3 length: 15; V gene: TRBV4-1; CDR3 protein: CASSQADRIQDTQYF
J gene: TRBJ2-1; CDR3 length: 15; V gene: TRBV6-5; CDR3 protein: CASSRPSGRGNEQFF
J gene: TRBJ1-4; CDR3 length: 17; V gene: TRBV11-2; CDR3 protein: CASSVTGGAGTNEKLFF
J gene: TRBJ2-3; CDR3 length: 14; V gene: TRBV13; CDR3 protein: CASSLVRGTDTQYF
J gene: TRBJ2-1; CDR3 length: 13; V gene: TRBV27; CDR3 protein: CASGQGSSNEQFF
J gene: TRBJ2-5; CDR3 length: 12; V gene: TRBV29-1; CDR3 protein: CSVEVGEETQYF
J gene: TRBJ1-1; CDR3 length: 14; V gene: TRBV7-2; CDR3 protein: CASSFGGERTEAFF
J gene: TRBJ2-7; CDR3 length: 15; V gene: TRBV27; CDR3 protein: CASRIRLGQFGEQYF
J gene: TRBJ1-5; CDR3 length: 15; V gene: TRBV2; CDR3 protein: CASRTWTGGNQPQHF
J gene: TRBJ2-2; CDR3 length: 18; V gene: TRBV28; CDR3 protein: CASSLEVQAGGPAGELFF
J gene: TRBJ2-3; CDR3 length: 15; V gene: TRBV11-3; CDR3 protein: CASSPTGTNTDTQYF
J gene: TRBJ2-7; CDR3 length: 11; V gene: TRBV5-4; CDR3 protein: CASSVNYEQYF
J gene: TRBJ1-3; CDR3 length: 13; V gene: TRBV29-1; CDR3 protein: CSVEGTAGNTIYF
J gene: TRBJ2-7; CDR3 length: 16; V gene: TRBV7-2; CDR3 protein: CASSFHSGRADYEQYF
J gene: TRBJ2-2; CDR3 length: 15; V gene: TRBV6-5; CDR3 protein: CARGDKDRNTGELFF
J gene: TRBJ2-6; CDR3 length: 16; V gene: TRBV11-2; CDR3 protein: CASSLILAPGANVLTF
J gene: TRBJ2-7; CDR3 length: 14; V gene: TRBV13; CDR3 protein: CASSSGGRDGEQYF
J gene: TRBJ1-4; CDR3 length: 19; V gene: TRBV9; CDR3 protein: CASGQGATILGGTNEKLFF
J gene: TRBJ1-2; CDR3 length: 15; V gene: TRBV7-9; CDR3 protein: CASSLGEAGNYGYTF
J gene: TRBJ1-5; CDR3 length: 13; V gene: TRBV28; CDR3 protein: CASSFTDRQPQHF
J gene: TRBJ1-5; CDR3 length: 15; V gene: TRBV28; CDR3 protein: CASSWPGQRNQPQHF
J gene: TRBJ2-7; CDR3 length: 13; V gene: TRBV5-1; CDR3 protein: CASRRTGTYEQYF
J gene: TRBJ1-1; CDR3 length: 14; V gene: TRBV7-2; CDR3 protein: CASSLARVNTEAFF
J gene: TRBJ1-1; CDR3 length: 12; V gene: TRBV19; CDR3 protein: CASSIGTAEAFF